The 29 T cell receptor beta chains listed next were all sequenced from one sample in a study of shared clonotypes between healthy human individuals. Sequencing used immunoSEQ multiplex PCR; TCRdb keeps in-frame clones, though not all of them. The sample yields around 2.1 million clones, more than 90% seen once. Material for sequencing was naive CD4+ T cells sorted from blood. As to subset: CD45RA+ positively selected. These receptors came from a man between 18 and 29 years old in good health.

The rearrangement links TRBV11-2 to TRBJ1-3, with a possible D match to TRBD1 (5 bases). V dropped 5 bases and J dropped 0 bases, with 14 bases sitting between them. Germline lookup yields CDR1 SGHAT and CDR2 FQNNGV. The CDR3 runs to 16 residues. The CDR3 coding sequence is TGTGCCAGCAGCGCGTTTTTGGGGCTCTCTGGAAACACCATATATTTT. Its protein product is CASSAFLGLSGNTIYF.

Points on this clone: The same CDR3 can be traced to other DNA sequences in this sample. The rearrangement links TRBV7-2 to TRBJ1-6; 7 nucleotides match TRBD1. V was pared by 1 base and J by 8 bases, with 5 bases of the junction left unmatched. This CDR3 contains 15 residues. Germline lookup yields CDR1 SGHTA and CDR2 FQGNSA. The CDR3 region is CASSLVGQVYSPLHF. CDR3 nucleotide sequence: TGTGCCAGCAGCTTAGTAGGACAGGTATATTCACCCCTCCACTTT.

The chain is built from TRBV29-1 and TRBJ2-7; D is possibly TRBD1 or TRBD2 (6 bases each). This CDR3 spans 10 amino acids. Looked up from germline, CDR1 is SQVTM and CDR2 is ANQGSEA. The germline V and J ends were trimmed by 7 bases and 6 bases, with 10 bases remaining between them. The CDR3 loop is CSGGDIEQYF. CDR3 bases: TGCAGCGGGGGGGACATCGAGCAGTACTTC.

The chain combines TRBV2 with TRBJ1-5; TRBD1 might be the D (6 bases). This CDR3 spans 16 amino acids. Germline values: CDR1 SNHLY, CDR2 FYNNEI. Deletions cut 6 bases from V and 0 bases from J, with 15 bases between. This CDR3 reads CASRGEGVYSNQPQHF. The CDR3 DNA is TGTGCCAGCAGAGGGGAGGGGGTGTATAGCAATCAGCCCCAGCATTTT. Full variable domain (outside the CDR3, taken from reference TRBV2 and TRBJ1-5): EPEVTQTPSHQVTQMGQEVILRCVPISNHLYFYWYRQILGQKVEFLVSFYNNEISEKSEIFDDQFSVERPDGSNFTLKIRSTKLEDSAMYFCASRGEGVYSNQPQHFGDGTRLSIL.

This rearrangement joins TRBV11-2 to TRBJ2-5; 8 bases map to TRBD2. From germline, CDR1 is SGHAT and CDR2 FQNNGV. V dropped 10 bases and J dropped 1; count of bases not matched to a gene: 17. The CDR3 loop spans 17 amino acids. The CDR3 sequence: CATLPGGRRGFQETQYF. The CDR3 coding sequence is TGTGCCACCCTACCGGGGGGGAGGCGGGGTTTCCAAGAGACCCAGTACTTC.

The rearrangement uses TRBV6-1 and TRBJ1-2; D ambiguous. The germline V gene encodes CDR1 MNHNS and CDR2 SASEGT. The CDR3 extends over 14 amino acids. With 2 bases removed from V and 2 bases from J, the gap between germline ends came to 9 bases. CDR3 amino acids: CASSEIDGNYGYTF. The CDR3 nucleotides are TGTGCCAGCAGTGAAATAGACGGAAACTATGGCTACACCTTC.

The chain recombines TRBV5-5 with TRBJ2-7; D is ambiguous. The CDR3 contains 14 residues. Per the germline V gene, CDR1 is SGHKS and CDR2 is YYEKEE (reference sequence). V was clipped by 4 bases and J by 0 bases, with 11 bases between them. The CDR3 spells CASSPQWGSYEQYF. The CDR3 bases are TGTGCCAGCAGCCCACAGTGGGGCTCCTACGAGCAGTACTTC. Filled out from reference TRBV5-5 and TRBJ2-7, the complete variable domain reads DAGVTQSPTHLIKTRGQQVTLRCSPISGHKSVSWYQQVLGQGPQFIFQYYEKEERGRGNFPDRFSARQFPNYSSELNVNALLLGDSALYLCASSPQWGSYEQYFGPGTRLTVT.

The CDR3 loop is CASQTSGSAPSYEQYF. CDR3 DNA sequence: TGCGCCAGCCAAACATCCGGGTCAGCGCCTTCCTACGAGCAGTACTTC. The gene calls are TRBV5-1 and TRBJ2-7; no reliable D call. Germline CDR1 SGHRS, CDR2 YFSETQ. The CDR3 consists of 16 residues. Between the trimmed V and J ends, which lost 7 bases and 1 base, there was a span of 21 bases. Full variable domain (remainder filled in from reference TRBV5-1 and TRBJ2-7): KAGVTQTPRYLIKTRGQQVTLSCSPISGHRSVSWYQQTPGQGLQFLFEYFSETQRNKGNFPGRFSGRQFSNSRSEMNVSTLELGDSALYLCASQTSGSAPSYEQYFGPGTRLTVT.

The gene calls are TRBV29-1 and TRBJ2-1, with 9 bases that match TRBD1. Germline CDR1 SQVTM, CDR2 ANQGSEA. The CDR3 totals 16 residues. The J segment lost 5 bases and the V segment lost 5 bases, leaving 13 bases of the junction unmatched. The CDR3 protein is CSVYYTRDRVNNEQFF. In DNA, the CDR3 is TGCAGCGTTTACTACACCCGGGACAGGGTTAACAATGAGCAGTTCTTC.

The rearrangement joins TRBV7-9 to TRBJ1-5; 10 positions match TRBD1. J gave up 5 bases and V 5 bases, and 6 bases lay outside the gene matches. The CDR3 runs 15 residues. Germline-derived CDR1 and CDR2 are SEHNR and FQNEAQ (reference sequence). CDR3 loop: CASSDRDRGDQPQHF. CDR3 bases: TGTGCCAGCAGCGACCGGGACAGGGGAGATCAGCCCCAGCATTTT.

V is TRBV30 and J is TRBJ2-3, with TRBD2 matching over 10 bases. The trim removed 4 bases at V and 8 bases at J, leaving 15 bases unmatched. Germline V lookup: CDR1 GTSNPN, CDR2 SVGIG (reference sequence). The CDR3 covers 16 residues. The CDR3, as DNA: TGTGCCTGGACCCCTCTCAGCGGGGGGGTCATGGTTACGCAGTATTTT. Residues: CAWTPLSGGVMVTQYF.

The chain employs TRBV2 and TRBJ2-7, with 7 bases lining up with TRBD2. This CDR3 comprises 12 residues. The ends lost 8 bases at V and 9 bases at J; junction bases unmatched: 10. Germline-derived CDR1 and CDR2 are SNHLY and FYNNEI. The CDR3: CASGPGSGGQYF. The DNA for the CDR3 is TGTGCCAGCGGACCGGGGTCGGGGGGGCAGTACTTC.

The V gene is TRBV7-2, the J gene TRBJ2-3, with 9 bases aligning to TRBD2. Trimming at V came to 5 bases and at J to 4 bases, leaving 13 bases not matched to a gene. This CDR3 contains 17 residues. Per germline, CDR1 SGHTA and CDR2 FQGNSA. The CDR3 spells CASSPNELAGGPDTQYF. CDR3 sequence (DNA): TGTGCCAGCAGCCCTAACGAACTGGCGGGAGGGCCAGATACGCAGTATTTT.

The chain's CDR3 is CASSARGNQPQHF. Here the CDR3 DNA reads TGTGCCAGCAGTGCCAGGGGCAATCAGCCCCAGCATTTT. V gene TRBV25-1 combines with J gene TRBJ1-5, with TRBD1 as a possible D gene (5 bases). V was cut by 4 bases and J by 2 bases, with 6 bases left in between. Germline lookup yields CDR1 MGHDK and CDR2 SYGVNS. This CDR3 is built from 13 residues.

This clone occurred once. The rearrangement uses TRBV6-6 and TRBJ2-7; either TRBD1 or TRBD2 may fit D (5 bases each). Trimming left V 2 bases short and J 2 bases short, with 10 bases between. Germline V lookup: CDR1 MNHNY, CDR2 SVGAGI (reference sequence). There are 14 residues in the CDR3. DNA for the CDR3: TGTGCCAGCAGTTACCGGGGACGGACCTACGAGCAGTACTTC. The encoded protein is CASSYRGRTYEQYF.

The sample holds one count of this clone. The chain carries TRBV7-9 and TRBJ1-2; possible D gene TRBD1, 5 bases. Germline V CDR1 and CDR2: SEHNR, FQNEAQ (reference sequence). V gave up 1 base and J gave up 6 bases, with 24 bases separating them. The CDR3 runs to 18 residues. CDR3 coding DNA: TGTGCCAGCAGCTTAGAAGGGGTCCGGGGATTGGGTCCGGATGGCTACACCTTC. Protein: CASSLEGVRGLGPDGYTF. The variable domain in full, completed from reference TRBV7-9 and TRBJ1-2, reads DTGVSQNPRHKITKRGQNVTFRCDPISEHNRLYWYRQTLGQGPEFLTYFQNEAQLEKSRLLSDRFSAERPKGSFSTLEIQRTEQGDSAMYLCASSLEGVRGLGPDGYTFGSGTRLTVV.

The chain combines TRBV7-2 with TRBJ2-5; TRBD2 might be the D (6 bases). Germline loops: CDR1 SGHTA, CDR2 FQGNSA. The V end was cut by 2 bases, the J end by 4 bases, with 11 bases between. This CDR3 is built from 14 residues. The CDR3 region is CASSLSGSGETQYF. CDR3 bases: TGTGCCAGCAGCTTATCCGGGAGCGGAGAGACCCAGTACTTC. The full variable domain, in which reference TRBV7-2 and TRBJ2-5 provide the parts outside the CDR3, is GAGVSQSPSNKVTEKGKDVELRCDPISGHTALYWYRQSLGQGLEFLIYFQGNSAPDKSGLPSDRFSAERTGGSVSTLTIQRTQQEDSAVYLCASSLSGSGETQYFGPGTRLLVL.

The CDR3 nucleotides read TGTGCCAGCAGCTTGCGGGCATCTGGCTACACCTTC. As protein: CASSLRASGYTF. V usage is TRBV7-2 and J usage is TRBJ1-2; no clear D. The CDR3 totals 12 residues. Between the trimmed V and J ends, which lost 3 bases and 7 bases, there was a span of 9 bases. CDR1 and CDR2 (germline): SGHTA, FQGNSA.

CDR3 loop: CASSQQGGDNSPLHF. The CDR3 bases are TGTGCCAGCAGCCAACAGGGGGGGGACAATTCACCCCTCCACTTT. The rearrangement joins TRBV6-1 to TRBJ1-6, with 8 nucleotides matching TRBD1. The V gene's germline CDR1 is MNHNS and CDR2 SASEGT. V lost 6 bases, J lost 7 bases, and 8 bases stayed unmatched. The CDR3 is 15 residues long.

J is TRBJ1-4 and V is TRBV14; D not resolved. The germline V and J ends were trimmed by 1 base and 8 bases, with 8 bases remaining between them. The CDR3 extends over 13 amino acids. Germline V gene lookup returns CDR1 SGHDN and CDR2 FVKESK. The chain's CDR3 is CASSQGGYEKLFF. CDR3 nucleotide sequence: TGTGCCAGCAGCCAAGGAGGGTACGAAAAACTGTTTTTT.

The rearrangement uses TRBV5-1 and TRBJ2-6; D is perhaps TRBD2 (5 bases). There are 17 residues in the CDR3. V lost 1 base to trimming and J lost 2 bases, with 13 bases between them. Germline lookup yields CDR1 SGHRS and CDR2 YFSETQ. The DNA for the CDR3 is TGCGCCAGCAGCTTGATAACGGGATCGCCTGGGGCCAACGTCCTGACTTTC. Its translation: CASSLITGSPGANVLTF. Complete variable domain (other parts from reference TRBV5-1 and TRBJ2-6): KAGVTQTPRYLIKTRGQQVTLSCSPISGHRSVSWYQQTPGQGLQFLFEYFSETQRNKGNFPGRFSGRQFSNSRSEMNVSTLELGDSALYLCASSLITGSPGANVLTFGAGSRLTVL.

The chain combines TRBV5-1 with TRBJ2-2; 7 bases agree with TRBD1. Germline loops: CDR1 SGHRS, CDR2 YFSETQ. The V segment lost 0 bases and the J segment 0 bases; nucleotides outside the gene matches: 5. The CDR3 has 17 residues. CDR3 DNA: TGCGCCAGCAGCTTGGAGGGTGGGACAGCGAACACCGGGGAGCTGTTTTTT. This encodes CASSLEGGTANTGELFF.

The V gene is TRBV19, the J gene TRBJ1-5, with no clear D. This CDR3 is built from 14 residues. CDR1 LNHDA and CDR2 SQIVND come from the germline V gene (reference sequence). V was shortened by 0 bases and J by 8 bases, with 11 bases between the two germline ends. The CDR3 DNA is TGTGCCAGTAGTATAGAGGAGTCAGGAAAGCCCCAGCATTTT. This codes for CASSIEESGKPQHF.

V gene TRBV2 combines with J gene TRBJ1-1, with D unclear. This CDR3 spans 15 amino acids. CDR1 is SNHLY, CDR2 FYNNEI, per germline. Trimming took off 6 bases at V and 3 bases at J, with 17 bases between the two ends. The DNA for the CDR3 is TGTGCCAGCAGCCGCCGGGGTCTTCCCCACACTGAAGCTTTCTTT. It specifies CASSRRGLPHTEAFF.

Notes on this clone: At one end, the junction sequence differs from germline, possibly due to a read error. V and J are TRBV14 and TRBJ2-4, with 9 positions matching TRBD2. This CDR3 comprises 16 residues. In germline, CDR1 is SGHDN, CDR2 FVKESK. The DNA of the CDR3 is TGTGCCAGCAGCCAAAGATCGGGACTAGCCACAAACATTCAGTACTTC. Translating gives CASSQRSGLATNIQYF.

The V and J genes are TRBV28 and TRBJ1-2, with a tentative D call TRBD1 (6 bases). Germline V gives CDR1 MDHEN, CDR2 SYDVKM. V lost 4 bases, J lost 6 bases, and 12 bases lay in between. This CDR3 contains 13 residues. DNA for the CDR3: TGTGCCAGCAGTTCTTACAGGGCTAATGGCTACACCTTC. Its protein is CASSSYRANGYTF.

The rearrangement uses TRBV29-1 and TRBJ2-3, with D perhaps TRBD2 (5 bases). The germline gives CDR1 SQVTM, CDR2 ANQGSEA. V lost 0 bases to trimming and J lost 1 base, with 11 bases between them. CDR3 size: 15 residues. The CDR3 sequence is CSVEDFGVRTDTQYF. Written as DNA, the CDR3 is TGCAGCGTTGAAGATTTCGGGGTACGCACAGATACGCAGTATTTT.

The chain recombines TRBV7-8 with TRBJ2-7; D possibly corresponds to TRBD1 (7 bases). The CDR3 sequence is 16 residues long. CDR1 and CDR2 from the germline V gene are SGHVS and FQNEAQ. Trimming pared 5 bases from V and 2 bases from J, leaving 19 bases between. The CDR3 loop reads CASSAGLRDRTYEQYF. The CDR3 DNA follows: TGTGCCAGCAGCGCGGGGCTCCGGGACAGAACCTACGAGCAGTACTTC.

This clone was seen only a few times. The junction differs from germline at one of its ends, possibly a read error. Other DNA sequences of this sample code for an identical CDR3. The gene calls are TRBV7-7 and TRBJ1-1, with D unclear. This CDR3 contains 13 residues. Germline lookup yields CDR1 SSHAT and CDR2 FNYEAQ (reference sequence). Here the CDR3 DNA reads TGTGCTAGCAGCCTACAGCAGAACACTGAAGCTTTCTTT. Encoded protein: CASSLQQNTEAFF. The full variable domain, completed using reference TRBV7-7 and TRBJ1-1, is GAGVSQSPRYKVTKRGQDVTLRCDPISSHATLYWYQQALGQGPEFLTYFNYEAQPDKSGLPSDRFSAERPEGSISTLTIQRTEQRDSAMYRCASSLQQNTEAFFGQGTRLTVV.